This T cell receptor beta chain was sequenced during a study of T-cell reconstitution after alpha-beta-depleted transplantation in children listed by TCRdb under 2016. Notes on the research overall: Using TCR repertoire profiling, the study quantitatively followed how T-cell immune reconstitution unfolded in children after TCRalphabeta/CD19-depleted allogeneic hematopoietic cell transplantation. General findings and caveats noted by the study authors: The high TCRbeta diversity at day 60 in some patients was ascribed to recipient T cells and intrathymic progenitors that had survived conditioning. The frequencies of hyperexpanded clones fell over the following months, and after one year, T-cell counts and TCRbeta diversity were mostly attributed to newly produced T cells. The apparently early alphabetaT-cell count recovery about two months after transplant was reportedly dependent on only several hundred rapidly expanded clones derived from non-depleted graft cells.

Trimming costs V 0 bases and J 6 bases, and their ends lie 15 bases apart. From the cysteine through the phenylalanine, the CDR3 covers 15 amino acids. Only the CDR3 DNA is retained, 45 bases long and in frame from the first base. For CDR1 and CDR2, the germline V gene lists MNHEY and SVGAGI. In the case of this clonotype: Its antigen is unknown. Base qualities are missing; no much larger clone stands one base away.

The sample's treatment or condition label, decoded: allogeneic hematopoietic cell transplantation with graft depleted of TCRalphabeta T cells and CD19 B cells. The transplant recipients were children given TCRalphabeta/CD19-depleted allogeneic hematopoietic cell grafts. The protocol used for the library was PCR. Data came from an Illumina HiSeq 2500. TCR library preparation used molecular barcoding, with unique molecular identifiers applied to normalize quantification of the TCRbeta repertoire. Clones were called with MiXCR by TCRdb after fastp trimmed the public reads at Q25, and only in-frame beta chains were retained. For every CDR3 protein sequence, its rows merge into one entry that carries the most common genes and DNA. The sample table records about 420,000 distinct CDR3 sequences; around 15% of these occur just once. The ten largest clonotypes hold roughly 29% of the sample.

The receptor was derived from a boy under two years old who had a stem cell transplant for Wiskott-Aldrich syndrome, so the T cells may come from the graft donor. Rearrangement joined TRBV6-5 to TRBJ2-7; the D gene lacks a confident call. The sequencing used PBMCs, mostly from graft donor cells, collected 360 days after TCRalphabeta/CD19-depleted stem cell transplant. The sequenced DNA is TGTGCCAGCAGTTACTCGGGTAGCAATCGCTCCGAGCAGTACTTC. Its protein is CASSYSGSNRSEQYF.